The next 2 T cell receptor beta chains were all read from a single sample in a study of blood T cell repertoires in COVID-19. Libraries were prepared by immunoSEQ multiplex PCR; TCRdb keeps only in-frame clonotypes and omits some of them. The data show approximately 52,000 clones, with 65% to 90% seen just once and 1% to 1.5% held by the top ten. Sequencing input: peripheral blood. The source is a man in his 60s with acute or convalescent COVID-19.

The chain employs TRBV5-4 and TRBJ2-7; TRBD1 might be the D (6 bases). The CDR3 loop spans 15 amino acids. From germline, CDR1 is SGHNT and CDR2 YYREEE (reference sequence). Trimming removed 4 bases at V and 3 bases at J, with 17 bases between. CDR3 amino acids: CASSQMKTGDYEQYF. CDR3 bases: TGTGCCAGCAGCCAGATGAAGACAGGCGACTACGAGCAGTACTTC.

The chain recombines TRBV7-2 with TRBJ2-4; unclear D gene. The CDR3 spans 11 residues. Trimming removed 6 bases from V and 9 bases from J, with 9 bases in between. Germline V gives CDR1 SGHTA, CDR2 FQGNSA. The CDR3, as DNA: TGTGCCAGCAGGGCCCGTGGCATTCAGTACTTC. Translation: CASRARGIQYF.